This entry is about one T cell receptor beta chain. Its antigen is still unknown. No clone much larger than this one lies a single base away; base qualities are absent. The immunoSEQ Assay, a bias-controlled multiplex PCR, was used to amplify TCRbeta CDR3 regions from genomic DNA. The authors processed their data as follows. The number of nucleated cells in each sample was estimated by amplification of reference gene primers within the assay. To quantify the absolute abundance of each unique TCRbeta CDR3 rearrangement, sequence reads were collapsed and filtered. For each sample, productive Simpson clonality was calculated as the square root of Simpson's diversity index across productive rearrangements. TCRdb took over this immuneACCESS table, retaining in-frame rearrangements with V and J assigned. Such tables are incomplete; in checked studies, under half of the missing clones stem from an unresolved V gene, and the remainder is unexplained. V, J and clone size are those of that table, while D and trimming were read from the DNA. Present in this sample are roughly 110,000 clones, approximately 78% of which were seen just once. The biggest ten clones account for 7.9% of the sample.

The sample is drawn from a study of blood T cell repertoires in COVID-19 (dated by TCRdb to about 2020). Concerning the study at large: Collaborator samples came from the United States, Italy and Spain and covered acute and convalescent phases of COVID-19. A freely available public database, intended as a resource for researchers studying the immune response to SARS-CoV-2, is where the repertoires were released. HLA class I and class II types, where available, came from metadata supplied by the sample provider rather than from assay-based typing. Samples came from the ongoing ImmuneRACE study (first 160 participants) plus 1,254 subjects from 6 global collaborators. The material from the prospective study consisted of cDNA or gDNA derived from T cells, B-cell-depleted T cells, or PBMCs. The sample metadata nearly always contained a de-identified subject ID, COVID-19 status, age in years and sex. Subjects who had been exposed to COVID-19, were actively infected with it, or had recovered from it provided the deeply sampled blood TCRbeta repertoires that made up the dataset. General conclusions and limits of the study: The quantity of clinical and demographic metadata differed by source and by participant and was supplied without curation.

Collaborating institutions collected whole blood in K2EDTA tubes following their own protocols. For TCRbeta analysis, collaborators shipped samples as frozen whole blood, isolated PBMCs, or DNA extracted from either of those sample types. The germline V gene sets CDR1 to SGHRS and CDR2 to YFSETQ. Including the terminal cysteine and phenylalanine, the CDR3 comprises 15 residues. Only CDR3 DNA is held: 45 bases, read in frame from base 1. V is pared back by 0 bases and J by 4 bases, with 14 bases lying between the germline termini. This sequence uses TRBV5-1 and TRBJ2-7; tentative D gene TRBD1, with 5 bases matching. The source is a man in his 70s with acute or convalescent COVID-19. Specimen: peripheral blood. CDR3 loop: CASSLGQPGGYEQYF. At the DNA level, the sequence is TGCGCCAGCAGCTTGGGACAGCCGGGTGGTTACGAGCAGTACTTC.